The source of this TCR beta chain is a study of T cells in localized non-small cell lung cancer. Repertoires were generated with immunoSEQ multiplex PCR, while TCRdb's copy carries only in-frame clones and drops some. The data contain about 41,000 clones, around nine tenths of them seen just once; the ten biggest clones take up about 2.6%. Broader study findings: Elevated blood T cell density was associated with longer overall survival. Only one tumor region was sequenced, so heterogeneity remains possible. In adjacent lung, a median about 54 of the top 100 tumor clones were found. Measurement of T cell clonality placed uninvolved adjacent lung highest, above the level in tumor.

As for this clone: Its specificity is unknown.

There are 14 residues in the CDR3. Germline CDR1 and CDR2: SGHVS and FQNEAQ. Trimming cost V 7 bases and J 5 bases, with 15 bases left between them. The material was peripheral blood, obtained before any cancer treatment. This chain links TRBV7-8 with TRBJ1-5, with a possible D match to TRBD1 (5 bases). The TCR sequence derives from a female donor of 60 years or more with stage I squamous cell lung carcinoma. CDR3 amino acids: CASTVGGRDQPQHF. The CDR3 DNA is TGTGCCAGCACCGTGGGGGGACGGGATCAGCCCCAGCATTTT.